This T cell receptor (beta chain) was identified in a study of shared clonotypes between healthy human individuals. Study at large: Each donor contributed plates that comprised three CD4 naive, three CD4 memory, two CD8 naive and one CD8 memory.

General study results and limits: An expected dependence of interdonor clonotype sharing on sequencing depth was noted. Naive subsets usually exceeded memory subsets in estimated richness.

Germline-derived CDR1 and CDR2 are SEHNR and FQNEAQ (reference sequence). This CDR3 spans 14 amino acids. The ends lost 5 bases at V and 3 bases at J; junction bases unmatched: 5. The table came from immunoSEQ multiplex PCR; TCRdb's copy has only in-frame clones and leaves some out. The data show roughly 2.4 million clones, more than 90% seen once. Nashville, Tennessee was home to all donors, each a Caucasian adult. This clone appeared once. Its specificity is not known. This sequence joins TRBV7-9 and TRBJ2-3; TRBD1 agrees at 7 bases. Source material: naive CD4+ T cells sorted from blood. Indicated subset: CD45RA+ positively selected. The sequence derives from a young man in good health. Here the CDR3 reads CASSSSQGTDTQYF. The CDR3 DNA follows: TGTGCCAGCAGCAGCTCACAGGGGACAGATACGCAGTATTTT.